The TCR beta chain under discussion was sequenced for a study of control samples from healthy donors and cancer patients. V gave up 0 bases and J gave up 4 bases; unmatched junction bases: 11. The V gene's germline CDR1 is LGHNA and CDR2 YNFKEQ. This CDR3 is 18 amino acids long. Measured with immunoSEQ multiplex PCR; TCRdb has only the in-frame clones, and not every one. The table lists 100,000 or so clones, about 85% of them singletons, with around 1.3% in the top ten. The sequencing sample was made of blood. The chain has TRBV4-2 and TRBJ2-7, with TRBD2 identical over 11 bases. The TCR sequence derives from a woman in her forties or fifties in good health. The chain's CDR3 is CASSQELLPSGRFYEQYF. The CDR3 bases are TGTGCCAGCAGCCAAGAGCTTCTTCCTAGCGGGAGGTTTTACGAGCAGTACTTC.